A single sample gave rise to the 2 T cell receptor beta chains below, sequenced in a study of vaccination effects on CD4 cells after COVID-19. Culturing for 9 to 10 days preceded CD4+ T cell isolation. What these receptors recognize is not known. Repertoires were generated with immunoSEQ multiplex PCR, while TCRdb's copy carries only in-frame clones and drops some. The repertoire holds roughly 40,000 clones, with roughly two thirds as singletons. The specimen comprised CD4+ T cells from PBMCs cultured without peptide, sampled before COVID-19 vaccination. Receptors were obtained from a human donor who received a COVID-19 vaccine.

The V gene is TRBV15, the J gene TRBJ2-5; perhaps TRBD1 as D (5 bases). CDR3 size: 15 residues. CDR1 LNHNV and CDR2 YYDKDF come from the germline V gene (reference sequence). Trimming removed 1 base from V and 1 base from J, with 10 bases in between. This chain's CDR3 is CATSRVRQSQETQYF. The CDR3 DNA reads TGTGCCACCAGCAGAGTCCGACAGAGCCAAGAGACCCAGTACTTC.

This clone was seen more than once but under ten times. The V call is TRBV5-1, the J call TRBJ2-7; unclear D gene. V shed 3 bases and J shed 1 base, with 2 bases lying between them. The length of the CDR3 is 11 residues. Per germline, CDR1 SGHRS and CDR2 YFSETQ. This CDR3 is CASSSSYEQYF. The CDR3 DNA follows: TGCGCCAGCAGCTCTTCCTACGAGCAGTACTTC.